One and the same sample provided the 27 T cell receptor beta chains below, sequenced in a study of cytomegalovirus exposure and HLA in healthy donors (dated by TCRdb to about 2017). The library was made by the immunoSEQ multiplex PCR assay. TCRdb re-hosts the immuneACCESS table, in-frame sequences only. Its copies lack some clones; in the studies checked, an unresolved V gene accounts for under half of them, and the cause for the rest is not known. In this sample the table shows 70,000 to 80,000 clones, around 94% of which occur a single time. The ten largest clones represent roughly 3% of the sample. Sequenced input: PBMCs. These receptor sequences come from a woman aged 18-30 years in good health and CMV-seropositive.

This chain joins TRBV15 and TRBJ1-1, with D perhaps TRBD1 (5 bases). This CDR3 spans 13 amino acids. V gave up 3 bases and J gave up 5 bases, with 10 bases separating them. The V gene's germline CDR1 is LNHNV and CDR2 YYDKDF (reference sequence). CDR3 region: CATSSLGGTEAFF. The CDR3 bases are TGTGCCACCAGCAGCCTGGGGGGTACTGAAGCTTTCTTT.

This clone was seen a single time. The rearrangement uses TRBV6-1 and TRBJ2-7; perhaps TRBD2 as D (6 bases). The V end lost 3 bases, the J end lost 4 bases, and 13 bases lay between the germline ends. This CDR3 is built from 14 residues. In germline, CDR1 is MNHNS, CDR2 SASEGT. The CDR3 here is CASSDGGFGYEQYF. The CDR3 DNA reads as TGTGCCAGCAGTGATGGAGGGTTCGGGTACGAGCAGTACTTC.

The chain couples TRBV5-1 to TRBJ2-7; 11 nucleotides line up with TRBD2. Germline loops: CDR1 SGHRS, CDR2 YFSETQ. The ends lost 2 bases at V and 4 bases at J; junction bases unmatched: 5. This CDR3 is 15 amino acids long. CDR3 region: CASSFSGGAGYEQYF. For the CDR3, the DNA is TGCGCCAGCAGCTTTAGCGGGGGGGCCGGGTACGAGCAGTACTTC.

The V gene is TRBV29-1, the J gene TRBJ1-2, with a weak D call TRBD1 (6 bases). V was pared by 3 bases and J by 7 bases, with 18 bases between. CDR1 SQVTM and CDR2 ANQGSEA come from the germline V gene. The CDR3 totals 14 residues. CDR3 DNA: TGCAGCGTTGAGGGGACCGACAGGAGTGGTGGCTACACCTTC. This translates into CSVEGTDRSGGYTF.

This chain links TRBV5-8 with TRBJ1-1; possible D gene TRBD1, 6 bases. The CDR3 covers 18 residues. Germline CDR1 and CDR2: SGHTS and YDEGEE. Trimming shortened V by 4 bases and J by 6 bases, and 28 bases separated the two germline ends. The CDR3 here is CASSAIGQRNMVGSEAFF. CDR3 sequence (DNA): TGTGCCAGCAGCGCGATTGGACAGAGGAATATGGTGGGCTCTGAAGCTTTCTTT.

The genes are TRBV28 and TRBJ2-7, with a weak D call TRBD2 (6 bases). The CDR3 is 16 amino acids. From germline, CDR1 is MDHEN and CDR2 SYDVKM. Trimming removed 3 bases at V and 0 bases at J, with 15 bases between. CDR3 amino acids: CASSFRLRGASYEQYF. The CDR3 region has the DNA TGTGCCAGCAGTTTTCGACTCCGCGGGGCCTCCTACGAGCAGTACTTC.

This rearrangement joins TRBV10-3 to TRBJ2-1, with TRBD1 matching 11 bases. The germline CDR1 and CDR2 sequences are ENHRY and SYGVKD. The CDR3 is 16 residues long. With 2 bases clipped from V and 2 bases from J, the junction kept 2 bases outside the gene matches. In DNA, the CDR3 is TGTGCCATCAGTGAGCCGGGACAGGGGGCCTACAATGAGCAGTTCTTC. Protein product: CAISEPGQGAYNEQFF.

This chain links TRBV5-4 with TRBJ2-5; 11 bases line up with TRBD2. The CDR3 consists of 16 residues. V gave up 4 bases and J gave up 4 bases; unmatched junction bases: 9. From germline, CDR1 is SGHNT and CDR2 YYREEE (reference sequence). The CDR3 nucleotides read TGTGCCAGCAGCACCCCTGGACTAGCGGGTCGAGAGACCCAGTACTTC. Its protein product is CASSTPGLAGRETQYF.

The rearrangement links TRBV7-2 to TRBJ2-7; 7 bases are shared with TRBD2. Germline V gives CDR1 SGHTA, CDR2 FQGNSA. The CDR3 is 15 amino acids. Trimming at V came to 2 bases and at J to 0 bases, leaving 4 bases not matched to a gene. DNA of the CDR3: TGTGCCAGCAGCTTAACAAGGACTAGCTCCTACGAGCAGTACTTC. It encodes CASSLTRTSSYEQYF.

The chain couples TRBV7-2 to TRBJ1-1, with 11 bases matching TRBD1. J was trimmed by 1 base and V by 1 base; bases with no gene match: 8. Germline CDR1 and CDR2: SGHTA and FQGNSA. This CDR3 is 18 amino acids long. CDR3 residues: CASSLGIGTGGGNTEAFF. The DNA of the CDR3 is TGTGCCAGCAGCTTAGGCATCGGGACAGGGGGTGGGAACACTGAAGCTTTCTTT.

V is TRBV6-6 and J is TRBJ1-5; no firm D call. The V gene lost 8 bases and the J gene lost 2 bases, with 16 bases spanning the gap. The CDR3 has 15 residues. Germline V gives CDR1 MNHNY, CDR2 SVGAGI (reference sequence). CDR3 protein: CASAPTVRGNQPQHF. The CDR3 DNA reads TGTGCCAGCGCACCGACCGTGCGGGGCAATCAGCCCCAGCATTTT.

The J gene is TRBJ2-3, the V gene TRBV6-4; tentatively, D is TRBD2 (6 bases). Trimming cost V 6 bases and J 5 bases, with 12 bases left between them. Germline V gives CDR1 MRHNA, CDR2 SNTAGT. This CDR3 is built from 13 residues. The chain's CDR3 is CASSTGRGDTQYF. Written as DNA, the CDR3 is TGTGCCAGCAGCACCGGGCGGGGAGATACGCAGTATTTT.

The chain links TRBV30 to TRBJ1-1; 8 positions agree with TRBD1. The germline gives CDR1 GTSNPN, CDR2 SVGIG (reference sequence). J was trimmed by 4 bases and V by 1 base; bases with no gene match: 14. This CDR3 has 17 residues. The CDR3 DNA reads TGTGCCTGGAGTGATTCGGCAGGGGGCAGGAGAAGCACTGAAGCTTTCTTT. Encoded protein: CAWSDSAGGRRSTEAFF.

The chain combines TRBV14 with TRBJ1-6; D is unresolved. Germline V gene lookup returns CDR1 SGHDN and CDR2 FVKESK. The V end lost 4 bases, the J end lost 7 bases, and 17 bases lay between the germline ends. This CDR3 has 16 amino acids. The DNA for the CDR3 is TGTGCCAGCAGCCGGCTCGGGTTGGGTAGGAATTCACCCCTCCACTTT. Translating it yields CASSRLGLGRNSPLHF.

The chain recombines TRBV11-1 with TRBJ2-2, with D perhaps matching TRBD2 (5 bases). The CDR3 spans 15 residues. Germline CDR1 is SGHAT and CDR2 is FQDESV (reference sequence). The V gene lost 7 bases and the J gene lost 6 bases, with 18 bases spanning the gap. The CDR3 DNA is TGTGCCAGCACACTAACTAGAGTCGGCTCCGGGGAGCTGTTTTTT. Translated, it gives CASTLTRVGSGELFF.

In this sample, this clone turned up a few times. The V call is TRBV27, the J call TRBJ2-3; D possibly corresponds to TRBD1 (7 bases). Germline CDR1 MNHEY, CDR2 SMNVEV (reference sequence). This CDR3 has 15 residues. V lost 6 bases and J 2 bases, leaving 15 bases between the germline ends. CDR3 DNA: TGTGCCAGCAGAGACGACAGGGAGGCCACAGATACGCAGTATTTT. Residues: CASRDDREATDTQYF.

CDR3 DNA: TGTGCCAGCAGCTTACAGTATCAGCCCCAGCATTTT. Translated, it gives CASSLQYQPQHF. The chain employs TRBV7-9 and TRBJ1-5; unclear D gene. The CDR3 contains 12 residues. In germline, CDR1 is SEHNR, CDR2 FQNEAQ (reference sequence). The V end lost 2 bases, the J end lost 5 bases, and 4 bases lay between the germline ends.

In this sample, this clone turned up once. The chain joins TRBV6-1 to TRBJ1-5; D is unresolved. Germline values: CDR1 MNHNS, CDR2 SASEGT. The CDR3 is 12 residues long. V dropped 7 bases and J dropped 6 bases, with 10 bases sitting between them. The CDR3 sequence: CASTSRGQPQHF. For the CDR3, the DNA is TGTGCCAGCACCTCCCGGGGTCAGCCCCAGCATTTT.

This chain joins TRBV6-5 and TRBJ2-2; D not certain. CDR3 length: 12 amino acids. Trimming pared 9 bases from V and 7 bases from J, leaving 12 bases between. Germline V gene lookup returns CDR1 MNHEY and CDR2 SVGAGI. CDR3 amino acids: CASRPGFGELFF. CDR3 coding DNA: TGTGCCAGTCGCCCGGGTTTCGGGGAGCTGTTTTTT.

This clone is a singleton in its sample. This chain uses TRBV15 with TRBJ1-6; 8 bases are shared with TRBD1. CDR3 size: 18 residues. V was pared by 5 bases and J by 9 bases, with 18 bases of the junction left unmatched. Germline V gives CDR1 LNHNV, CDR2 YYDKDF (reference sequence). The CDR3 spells CATSPSSRRDRRGSPLHF. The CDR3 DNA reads TGTGCCACCAGCCCCTCTTCGCGGAGGGACAGGAGAGGTTCACCCCTCCACTTT.

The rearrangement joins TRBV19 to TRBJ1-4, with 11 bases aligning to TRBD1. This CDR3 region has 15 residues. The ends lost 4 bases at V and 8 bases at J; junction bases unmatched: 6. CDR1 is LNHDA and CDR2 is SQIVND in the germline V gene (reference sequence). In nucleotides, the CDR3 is TGTGCCAGTAGTACCACCGGGACAGGGGGGGAAAAACTGTTTTTT. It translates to CASSTTGTGGEKLFF.

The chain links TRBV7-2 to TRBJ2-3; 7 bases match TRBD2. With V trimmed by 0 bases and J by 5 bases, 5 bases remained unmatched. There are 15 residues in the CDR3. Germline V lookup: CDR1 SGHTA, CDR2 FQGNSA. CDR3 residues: CASSLAGGREDTQYF. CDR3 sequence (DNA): TGTGCCAGCAGCTTAGCGGGAGGGCGGGAAGATACGCAGTATTTT.

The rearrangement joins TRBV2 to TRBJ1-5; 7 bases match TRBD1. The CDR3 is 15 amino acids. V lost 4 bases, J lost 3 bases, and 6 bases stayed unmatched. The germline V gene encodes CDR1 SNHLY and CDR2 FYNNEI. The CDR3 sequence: CASSGGDSNNQPQHF. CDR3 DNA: TGTGCCAGCAGTGGGGGGGACAGCAACAATCAGCCCCAGCATTTT.

CDR3 sequence: CATEVNGLADNEQFF. The CDR3 DNA reads TGTGCCACCGAAGTAAATGGACTAGCGGACAATGAGCAGTTCTTC. V and J are TRBV2 and TRBJ2-1; 10 bases map to TRBD2. V dropped 10 bases and J dropped 5; count of bases not matched to a gene: 11. Germline V lookup: CDR1 SNHLY, CDR2 FYNNEI. The CDR3 has 15 residues.

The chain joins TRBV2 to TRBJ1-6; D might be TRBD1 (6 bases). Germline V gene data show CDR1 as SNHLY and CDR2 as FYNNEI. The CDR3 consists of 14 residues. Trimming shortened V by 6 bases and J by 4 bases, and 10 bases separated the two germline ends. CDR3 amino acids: CASRPGQYNSPLHF. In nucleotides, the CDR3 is TGTGCCAGCAGACCGGGACAATATAATTCACCCCTCCACTTT.

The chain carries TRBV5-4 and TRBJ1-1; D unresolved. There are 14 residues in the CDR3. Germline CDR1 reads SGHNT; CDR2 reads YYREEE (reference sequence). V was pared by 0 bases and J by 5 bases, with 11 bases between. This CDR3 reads CASSLALYATEAFF. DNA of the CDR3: TGTGCCAGCAGCTTGGCGTTGTACGCGACTGAAGCTTTCTTT.

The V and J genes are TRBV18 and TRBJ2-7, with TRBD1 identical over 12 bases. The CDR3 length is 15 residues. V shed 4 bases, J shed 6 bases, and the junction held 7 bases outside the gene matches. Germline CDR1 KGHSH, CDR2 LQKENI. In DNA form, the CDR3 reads TGTGCCAGCTCACAGGGGACAGGGGGCCAAGGCGAGCAGTACTTC. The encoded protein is CASSQGTGGQGEQYF.